This record covers a single T cell receptor (beta chain). Its antigen is currently not known. No base quality information exists; no much larger clone differs at one position. From its cysteine to its phenylalanine, the CDR3 spans 14 amino acids. The CDR3 DNA has 42 bases and is translated from base 1. The germline V gene supplies CDR1 SGHVS and CDR2 FQNEAQ. After removal of 5 bases from V and 4 bases from J, the junction retains 4 bases not matched to a gene. The cohort consisted of fewer than 700 healthy bone marrow donors. At the time of sampling, every cohort member was nominally healthy, though immune exposures that went unrecorded were likely present. The donor tested CMV seronegative and was one of the 352 seronegative cohort members. A peripheral blood sample was collected from each donor, and TCR beta sequencing was performed on peripheral blood mononuclear cells. Genomic DNA was extracted from the blood cell samples with the Qiagen DNeasy Blood Extraction Kit.

This sample is drawn from a study of cytomegalovirus exposure and HLA in healthy donors (dated by TCRdb to 2016 to 2017). As for the study more broadly: In an earlier analysis of roughly 590 of the donors, 276 Gb of sequence data and some 100 million unique TCR beta sequences from 150 million to 200 million T cells were reported. Donor age, sex, ethnicity and CMV serostatus were collected together with the repertoire data. Because of strong linkage in the cohort, four or five DR-DQ haplotypes were treated as single units for association and clustering. Among some 410 genotyped donors of the cohort, an average of approximately 240,000 unique TCR beta nucleotide sequences were sequenced per donor, roughly 18% of them non-productive. To predict cytomegalovirus infection status, the study combined high-throughput TCR immunosequencing, statistical association of individual TCRs with disease status, and machine learning. Besides the first cohort of roughly 640 subjects, a separate validation cohort made up of about 120 different subjects was used. The number of donors typed differed by locus, with 629-630 for A, B, C, DRB1 and DQB1, over 500 for DQA1, 600 to 610 for DPA1, and approximately 470 for DPB1. The study profiled the T cell repertoires of fewer than 850 subjects by immunosequencing and related them to cytomegalovirus serostatus. In a later analysis, previously published TCR beta repertoires from fewer than 750 donors were re-analyzed and high-resolution HLA genotyping was added so that TCR occurrence patterns could be studied. All discovery cohort repertoires had been generated on a single sequencing platform. Of the roughly 400 genotyped donors, approximately 80% fell in the genetic ancestry cluster associated with self-reported Caucasian donors. The study was designed to test whether signatures of past pathogen exposure could be identified by cataloging public T cell receptors. An earlier analysis of around 640 of the donors used high-throughput TCR beta sequencing to judge whether each TCR beta V gene segment behaved as functional or pseudogenic. Class I and class II HLA loci were covered by the typing at four-digit resolution. An early release that covered roughly 600 HLA-typed donors contained approximately 290 gigabases of sequencing data and 85 million to 100 million unique TCR sequences. In the later analysis, no new phenotypic data were used to find candidate immune exposures; instead, reliance was placed on TCR beta sequences and their occurrence across donors. A later genetic analysis took genome-wide SNP genotypes for about 60% of the roughly 670 donors and used that subset as a discovery cohort.

The receptor library was made with the immunoSEQ multiplex PCR assay. For the multiplex PCR, a mixture combining 60 forward primers for TCR Vbeta segments and 13 reverse primers for TCR Jbeta segments was used. The CDR3 region of rearranged TCR beta genes was amplified from genomic DNA with a multiplex PCR assay. The Illumina HiSeq System was used to sequence the amplified TCR beta libraries as 87-base-pair reads. The study's processing was this. In a later analysis, 77 million or so unique TCR beta chains were counted across the approximately 670 repertoires, and roughly 11 million of these chains were shared by at least two donors. Raw reads were error-corrected and collapsed into unique sequences by a nearest-neighbor algorithm in which closely related sequences were merged to remove PCR and sequencing errors. CDR3 sequences were aligned to IMGT reference sequences to assign V, D and J gene segments. For a sequence to be retained, a match of at least six nucleotides was required to both a V gene segment and a J gene segment. A rearrangement counted as productive if the CDR3 had no stop codons and remained in frame with V and J, and every other rearrangement counted as non-productive. Following IMGT convention, CDR3 was defined as the stretch from the second conserved V-encoded cysteine to the conserved J-encoded phenylalanine. Sequences without an unambiguous match to a single V gene segment were excluded from the earlier analysis of 587 of the donors. An earlier analysis of over 450 of the donors classified V segments as functional when productive rearrangements were above 56.7% and as segregating when the standard deviation between donors was above 5%. A statistical classification framework was built to diagnose cytomegalovirus status from the catalog of TCR beta chain sequences. A later analysis assigned V and J genes by comparing TCR nucleotide sequences with IMGT/GENE-DB human TR gene sequences. In a later analysis, CDR3 sequences and most-parsimonious VDJ recombination scenarios were assigned using the TCRdist pipeline. In a later analysis, each TCR beta chain was defined by its CDR3 amino acid sequence together with its V-gene family, and reads without a unique V-gene family were excluded. As a way to deal with suspected cross-contamination and a sequencing artifact, a later analysis dropped hundreds of nucleotide sequences that were highly shared and had low generation probability. For each public chain, a later analysis derived a clonal expansion index from normalized ranks of inferred template counts within each repertoire. In a later analysis, generation probabilities were computed with a VDJ recombination model fitted to out-of-frame rearrangements, and the resulting probabilities were checked against IGoR. In a later analysis, TCR-TCR, TCR-HLA and TCR-CMV co-occurrence was scored with hypergeometric tests, and a repertoire-size bias correction was applied to TCR pairs. False discovery rates were estimated in a later analysis by permuting HLA or CMV assignments 20 times. A later analysis grouped co-occurring TCRs with DBSCAN, adding TCRdist sequence similarity when clustering within HLA-allele-positive subsets. Repertoires with fewer than 30,000 or more than 120,000 public chains, plus five repertoires with anomalous nucleotide sharing, were excluded from co-occurrence clustering. This is the immuneACCESS table as TCRdb keeps it, with only in-frame sequences that have V and J called. A part of the clones is gone; compared with another copy, unresolved V genes explain less than half, and the rest is unexplained. V, J and clone size were drawn from that table, and D and trimming were deduced from the DNA. This sample is represented by some 97,000 clones; 70% to 85% of them were singletons. 1.2% of the sample goes to the ten largest clones.

The research as a whole found: A further reported finding was that TCR beta sequences accurately predicted the HLA-A and HLA-B alleles for most subjects in the first cohort. In an earlier analysis of about 600 of the donors, most TCR beta V segments appeared in productive rearrangements about 87% or about 30% of the time, broadly matching IMGT annotations. In this cohort, only TCR beta chains were sequenced, and detectable features were limited by the absence of alpha or paired-chain data. In vitro tests confirmed that three of the cytomegalovirus-associated TCR beta chains recognize cytomegalovirus antigens. At a false discovery rate of 0.05, a later analysis linked fewer than 20,000 TCR beta sequences to specific HLA alleles. HLA typing was unavailable for some donors at each locus, so association tests used only the typed subset. According to a later analysis, TCR association rates differed among HLA loci, with DRB1 alleles showing the most associated TCRs and HLA-C alleles showing the fewest. In a later genetic analysis, fewer N-insertions in productive TCRs were reported among donors in an Asian-associated ancestry cluster than the 666-donor mean. An association between a missense DCLRE1C variant and V-gene and J-gene trimming of TCR beta chains was found in a later genetic analysis and replicated in an independent cohort. The authors suggested that the approach could potentially be generalized to other disease states and immunological phenotypes. Immune exposure information for the cohort was limited to CMV serostatus. Because counts were too low, some 17 rarely observed V segments, including chromosome 9 orphons, were left out of the earlier analysis of a few hundred of the donors. Correlated functional status among segregating V segments might reflect linkage disequilibrium, but an unknown experimental factor could not be ruled out. A total of 164 TCR beta chains were listed by the study as associated with cytomegalovirus. The classifier was reported to diagnose cytomegalovirus status with high specificity and sensitivity in both the original and validation cohorts. In a later analysis, several top co-occurrence clusters were reported to appear linked to parvovirus B19, influenza, CMV and Epstein-Barr virus. While some public TCRs were present in many individuals, most TCR sequences turned up only very rarely across donors. In a later analysis, HLA-associated TCR beta chains were found to be more clonally expanded and to have lower generation probabilities than equally common non-associated chains. Some IMGT-functional V segments, including TRBV6-2 and TRBV6-3, could not be distinguished by the 87-base-pair reads and were therefore excluded. The presence/absence analyses assumed that sequencing depth was roughly uniform across donors, and that assumption may not be true. In a later analysis, most CMV-associated TCR beta chains were found to appear HLA-restricted, with HLA associations seemingly driven largely by CMV exposure. Strong co-occurrence of HLA alleles, especially DR and DQ, made assigning TCR associations to individual alleles difficult. The sequencing pipeline was judged likely to have produced a cluster of highly shared sequence variants as a technical artifact.

Sequenced sample: PBMCs. The chain couples TRBV7-8 to TRBJ2-7, and 11 junction bases match TRBD1. The sequence was obtained from a woman under 30 in good health and CMV-seronegative. The CDR3 reads as follows: CASSARDRGYEQYF. The bases are TGTGCCAGCAGCGCGCGGGACAGGGGGTACGAGCAGTACTTC.